One sample yielded the 10 T cell receptor beta chains listed below, sequenced in a study of PD-1 blockade in classical Hodgkin lymphoma. The time point denotes: cycle 4 day 1 (C4D1), after around six weeks of nivolumab. Every patient was affected by relapse after autologous stem cell transplantation, while exposure to brentuximab vedotin was not uniform. Magnetic negative selection purified CD4+ T cells from thawed PBMCs. TCRdb keeps only in-frame clones here, not all; method: immunoSEQ multiplex PCR. The table records tens of thousands of clones, approximately 90% of them present only once. The sequences come from CD4+ T cells from blood, collected before the fourth cycle of nivolumab. Receptors originate from a human donor with classical Hodgkin lymphoma.

The chain has TRBV30 and TRBJ1-1; D perhaps matches TRBD1 (5 bases). Germline CDR1 and CDR2: GTSNPN and SVGIG (reference sequence). V lost 4 bases and J 11 bases, leaving 23 bases between the germline ends. This CDR3 region has 14 residues. The CDR3 here is CAWKPGTGGLRAFF. The DNA of the CDR3 is TGTGCCTGGAAGCCAGGGACCGGGGGATTGAGGGCTTTCTTT.

Notes on this clone: The identical CDR3 is also encoded by other nucleotide sequences in the sample. The rearrangement joins TRBV18 to TRBJ2-6; D is ambiguous. Germline CDR1 is KGHSH and CDR2 is LQKENI. This CDR3 spans 13 amino acids. V was shortened by 3 bases and J by 1 base, with 1 base between the two germline ends. CDR3 sequence reads: CASSPSGANVLTF. CDR3 DNA: TGTGCCAGCTCACCGTCTGGGGCCAACGTCCTGACTTTC. The variable domain in full, completed from reference TRBV18 and TRBJ2-6, reads NAGVMQNPRHLVRRRGQEARLRCSPMKGHSHVYWYRQLPEEGLKFMVYLQKENIIDESGMPKERFSAEFPKEGPSILRIQQVVRGDSAAYFCASSPSGANVLTFGAGSRLTVL.

The chain combines TRBV11-2 with TRBJ2-1; 8 bases are shared with TRBD1. The V segment lost 5 bases and the J segment 4 bases; nucleotides outside the gene matches: 13. The CDR3 is 17 amino acids. CDR1 is SGHAT, CDR2 FQNNGV, per germline. The CDR3 spells CASSPRFGRDRYNEQFF. CDR3 in DNA: TGTGCCAGCAGCCCCCGTTTTGGCCGGGACAGGTACAATGAGCAGTTCTTC.

The chain combines TRBV10-3 with TRBJ1-5, with D hard to call. V lost 2 bases and J lost 5, with 4 bases in between. The CDR3 loop spans 12 amino acids. Germline V gene data show CDR1 as ENHRY and CDR2 as SYGVKD. CDR3 sequence reads: CAISEPDQPQHF. CDR3 in DNA: TGTGCCATCAGTGAGCCAGATCAGCCCCAGCATTTT.

The chain employs TRBV29-1 and TRBJ2-5; tentatively, D is TRBD1 (6 bases). Germline V gene data show CDR1 as SQVTM and CDR2 as ANQGSEA. Between the trimmed V and J ends, which lost 4 bases and 5 bases, there was a span of 11 bases. The CDR3 totals 12 residues. CDR3 sequence reads: CSVVGGAETQYF. CDR3 coding DNA: TGCAGCGTTGTTGGGGGCGCTGAGACCCAGTACTTC.

The V gene is TRBV28, the J gene TRBJ2-1, with D uncertain. From germline, CDR1 is MDHEN and CDR2 SYDVKM. The CDR3 spans 13 residues. Trimming removed 3 bases at V and 8 bases at J, with 11 bases between. The CDR3 sequence is CASSFRLLHEQFF. For the CDR3, the DNA is TGTGCCAGCAGTTTCCGACTCCTGCATGAGCAGTTCTTC.

V and J are TRBV6-1 and TRBJ1-3, with TRBD1 as a possible D gene (5 bases). The V gene lost 4 bases and the J gene lost 0 bases, with 13 bases spanning the gap. The CDR3 has 16 residues. Germline CDR1 reads MNHNS; CDR2 reads SASEGT. The CDR3 DNA sequence: TGTGCCAGCAGTGCCCAACAGGTACTCTCTGGAAACACCATATATTTT. The encoded protein is CASSAQQVLSGNTIYF.

The V gene is TRBV5-1, the J gene TRBJ2-3; 16 bases map to TRBD2. CDR3 size: 17 residues. Germline-derived CDR1 and CDR2 are SGHRS and YFSETQ. V trimming: 0 bases; J trimming: 4 bases; junction bases outside the gene matches: 2. The chain's CDR3 is CASSLEGLAGGPDTQYF. Here the CDR3 DNA reads TGCGCCAGCAGCTTGGAGGGACTAGCGGGGGGGCCAGATACGCAGTATTTT.

The chain couples TRBV18 to TRBJ2-7, with TRBD2 matching over 12 bases. V trimming: 8 bases; J trimming: 0 bases; junction bases outside the gene matches: 2. Germline V gives CDR1 KGHSH, CDR2 LQKENI. The CDR3 is 14 amino acids. The CDR3 reads CASRTSGNSYEQYF. As DNA, the CDR3 is TGTGCCAGCAGGACTAGCGGGAACTCCTACGAGCAGTACTTC.

This chain joins TRBV5-8 and TRBJ1-2, with TRBD1 matching over 7 bases. Trimming cost V 4 bases and J 5 bases; bases outside gene matches: 14. The CDR3 contains 16 residues. Germline CDR1 reads SGHTS; CDR2 reads YDEGEE. The CDR3 DNA follows: TGTGCCAGCAGCCGCGGGACAGCTGCAGCGCCGTATGGCTACACCTTC. Amino acid sequence: CASSRGTAAAPYGYTF.